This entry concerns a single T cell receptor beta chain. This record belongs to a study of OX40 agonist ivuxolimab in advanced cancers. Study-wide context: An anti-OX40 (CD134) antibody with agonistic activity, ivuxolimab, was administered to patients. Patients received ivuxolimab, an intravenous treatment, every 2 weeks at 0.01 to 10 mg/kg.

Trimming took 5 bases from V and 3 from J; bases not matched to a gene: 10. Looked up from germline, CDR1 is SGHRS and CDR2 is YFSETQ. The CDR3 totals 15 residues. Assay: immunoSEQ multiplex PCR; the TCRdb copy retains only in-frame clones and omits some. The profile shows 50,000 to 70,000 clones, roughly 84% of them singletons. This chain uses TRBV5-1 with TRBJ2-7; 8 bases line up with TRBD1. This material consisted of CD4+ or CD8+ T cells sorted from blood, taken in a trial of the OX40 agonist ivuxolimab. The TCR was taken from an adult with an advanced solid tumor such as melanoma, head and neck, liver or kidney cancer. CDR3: CASRTQGALGYEQYF. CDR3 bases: TGCGCCAGCAGGACCCAGGGGGCGCTTGGCTACGAGCAGTACTTC.